Each of the 10 T cell receptor beta chains below was sequenced from the same sample in a study of radiotherapy plus CTLA-4 blockade in lung cancer. Using immunoSEQ multiplex PCR, the repertoire was profiled, and TCRdb retains in-frame clones only, with some absent. This sample has about 59,000 clones, with under 75% found just once. Specimen: peripheral blood, collected from a patient treated with radiotherapy plus ipilimumab. The source of these receptors is a human donor with non-small cell lung cancer whose response to radiotherapy plus ipilimumab could not be evaluated.

The chain has TRBV10-2 and TRBJ2-7; no firm D call. The CDR3 has 15 residues. Deletions cut 2 bases from V and 0 bases from J, with 11 bases between. Per germline, CDR1 WSHSY and CDR2 SAAADI. The CDR3 DNA follows: TGCGCCAGCAGTGAGATACTCAATTTCTCCTACGAGCAGTACTTC. It yields the protein CASSEILNFSYEQYF.

V usage is TRBV6-5 and J usage is TRBJ1-5; 10 bases are shared with TRBD1. J lost 4 bases, V lost 7 bases, and 7 bases had no gene match. Looked up from germline, CDR1 is MNHEY and CDR2 is SVGAGI. The CDR3 consists of 15 residues. CDR3 sequence reads: CASNMPGQGNQPQHF. DNA of the CDR3: TGTGCCAGCAATATGCCGGGACAGGGGAATCAGCCCCAGCATTTT.

This clone is a singleton in its sample. The genes are TRBV2 and TRBJ2-7, with D possibly being TRBD1 (6 bases). This CDR3 has 14 residues. CDR1 and CDR2 (germline): SNHLY, FYNNEI. Trimming removed 4 bases from V and 6 bases from J, with 16 bases in between. The CDR3 bases are TGTGCCAGCAGTGTTCAGGGGTTCGAAAGCGAGCAGTACTTC. This translates into CASSVQGFESEQYF.

This clone is a singleton in its sample. This rearrangement joins TRBV29-1 to TRBJ2-1; D possibly corresponds to TRBD2 (5 bases). V was pared by 2 bases and J by 15 bases, with 20 bases between. Germline lookup yields CDR1 SQVTM and CDR2 ANQGSEA. CDR3 length: 13 amino acids. The CDR3 is CSVEFAARGVWFF. CDR3 bases: TGCAGCGTTGAATTTGCGGCCCGGGGAGTGTGGTTCTTC.

This chain connects TRBV18 to TRBJ1-2; weak D call: TRBD1 (5 bases). CDR1 is KGHSH, CDR2 LQKENI, per germline. Between the trimmed V and J ends, which lost 1 base and 6 bases, there was a span of 9 bases. The CDR3 spans 13 residues. The CDR3 reads CASSPQGHDGYTF. CDR3 bases: TGTGCCAGCTCACCACAGGGGCACGATGGCTACACCTTC. The whole variable domain, remainder taken from reference TRBV18 and TRBJ1-2, is NAGVMQNPRHLVRRRGQEARLRCSPMKGHSHVYWYRQLPEEGLKFMVYLQKENIIDESGMPKERFSAEFPKEGPSILRIQQVVRGDSAAYFCASSPQGHDGYTFGSGTRLTVV.

The CDR3 nucleotides are TGTGCCAGCAGCTCTAGCGGGGGGGTATACAATGAGCAGTTCTTC. Translation gives CASSSSGGVYNEQFF. V usage is TRBV5-4 and J usage is TRBJ2-1; 12 bases are shared with TRBD2. This CDR3 is built from 15 residues. After removal of 3 bases from V and 4 bases from J, the junction contained 2 bases not matched to a gene. Looked up from germline, CDR1 is SGHNT and CDR2 is YYREEE (reference sequence).

This clone was found once. V gene TRBV4-1 combines with J gene TRBJ2-3; D perhaps matches TRBD1 (6 bases). Germline V gene data show CDR1 as MGHRA and CDR2 as YSYEKL. The V and J ends lost 0 bases and 6 bases respectively, with 19 bases between them. The CDR3 consists of 17 residues. The CDR3 DNA reads as TGCGCCAGCAGCCAAGATCCCCCAGCAGGACAGCTGGATACGCAGTATTTT. Residues: CASSQDPPAGQLDTQYF.

V and J are TRBV5-6 and TRBJ2-3; D gene uncertain. The V and J ends lost 2 bases and 2 bases respectively, with 12 bases between them. This CDR3 has 15 amino acids. The germline gives CDR1 SGHDT, CDR2 YYEEEE. The CDR3 loop reads CASSFLLRSTDTQYF. The CDR3 bases are TGTGCCAGCAGCTTCTTGCTGAGATCCACAGATACGCAGTATTTT.

This clone came up a few times. J is TRBJ2-2 and V is TRBV27, with 11 nucleotides matching TRBD1. Germline CDR1 MNHEY, CDR2 SMNVEV (reference sequence). The trim removed 8 bases at V and 5 bases at J, leaving 4 bases unmatched. The length of the CDR3 is 14 residues. The CDR3 nucleotides read TGTGCCAGCCGGGACAGGGGGTTAACCGGGGAGCTGTTTTTT. This codes for CASRDRGLTGELFF.

This sequence joins TRBV11-3 and TRBJ2-7; 8 bases line up with TRBD1. This CDR3 contains 16 residues. With V trimmed by 1 base and J by 3 bases, 8 bases remained unmatched. CDR1 and CDR2 (germline): SGHNT, YENEEA. DNA of the CDR3: TGTGCCAGCAGCTTAGTTAGCTGGACAGGGATCTACGAGCAGTACTTC. It translates to CASSLVSWTGIYEQYF.